This TCR beta chain was found in a study of blood T cells in healthy people across ages. Study-wide background: Template switching captured about one barcoded beta molecule per two T cells.

A second PCR, run for about 6 to 11 cycles, used a sample-barcoded 5' primer plus a J-beta primer mix. Via MiXCR, TCRdb re-called the 5' RACE reads, giving one row per CDR3 protein. Here the sample spans 1.8 million or so distinct CDR3 sequences, more than 35% being singletons. The people who gave samples were healthy Caucasians from Russia, aged roughly 6 to 90. The CDR3 runs to 13 residues. Trimming cost V 4 bases and J 3 bases; bases outside gene matches: 2. CDR1 and CDR2 from the germline V gene are SNHLY and FYNNEI. Material for sequencing was blood. This sequence originates from a human donor in good health. The chain has TRBV2 and TRBJ1-1; TRBD1 matches at 7 bases. The CDR3 reads CASSGRGDTEAFF. The CDR3, as DNA: TGTGCCAGCAGTGGCAGGGGGGACACTGAAGCTTTCTTT. The whole variable domain, remainder taken from reference TRBV2 and TRBJ1-1, is EPEVTQTPSHQVTQMGQEVILRCVPISNHLYFYWYRQILGQKVEFLVSFYNNEISEKSEIFDDQFSVERPDGSNFTLKIRSTKLEDSAMYFCASSGRGDTEAFFGQGTRLTVV.